A selection of T cell receptor beta chains follows, all from one sample in a study of blood T cell repertoires in COVID-19. Clones were sequenced by immunoSEQ multiplex PCR, and TCRdb holds only the in-frame ones, with some missing. The sample shows about 300,000 clones, around nine tenths of them seen only once. The sequenced sample was PBMCs or T cells enriched from blood (not recorded which). The receptors derive from a woman aged 25 to 45 who had recovered from COVID-19. Each CDR3 is given with its conserved first and last residue. The D gene is left open where the match is weak. Rows give clone size only sometimes, using once, few, many, or a class for an expanded clone.

TRBV2	.	TRBJ2-3	TRBD1	CASSGRQGGDTQYF	TGTGCCAGCAGTGGTCGACAGGGCGGCGATACGCAGTATTTT
TRBV25-1	.	TRBJ1-1	.	CASRADSPTEAFF	TGTGCCAGCAGAGCAGACTCCCCAACTGAAGCTTTCTTT
TRBV5-6	.	TRBJ1-3	TRBD1	CASSLRVGQGGNTIYF	TGTGCCAGCAGCTTGCGTGTTGGACAGGGAGGAAACACCATATATTTT
TRBV3-1/TRBV3-2	.	TRBJ1-3	.	CASTPREISGNTIYF	TGTGCCAGCACTCCCCGGGAGATATCTGGAAACACCATATATTTT
TRBV19	.	TRBJ2-2	.	CASMSGQTRNTGELFF	TGTGCCAGTATGTCAGGACAGACACGGAACACCGGGGAGCTGTTTTTT
TRBV28	.	TRBJ2-2	TRBD1	CASSPTRGPTGELFF	TGTGCCAGCAGCCCGACCAGGGGGCCCACCGGGGAGCTGTTTTTT
TRBV6-5	.	TRBJ1-1	TRBD1	CASSHRGIYTEAFF	TGTGCCAGCAGTCACAGGGGTATTTACACTGAAGCTTTCTTT
TRBV5-4	.	TRBJ1-4	.	CASSARDSGKEKLFF	TGTGCCAGCAGCGCCCGGGACTCCGGGAAGGAAAAACTGTTTTTT
TRBV3-1/TRBV3-2	.	TRBJ1-6	.	CASSQEAKTVDNSPLHF	TGTGCCAGCAGCCAAGAGGCGAAGACAGTCGATAATTCACCCCTCCACTTT
TRBV5-1	.	TRBJ2-5	.	CASSRGLETQYF	TGCGCCAGCAGCCGCGGGTTAGAGACCCAGTACTTC
TRBV28	.	TRBJ2-1	.	CASSLTSGNEQFF	TGTGCCAGCAGTTTGACCAGCGGGAATGAGCAGTTCTTC
TRBV11-2	.	TRBJ2-5	.	CASSLRTVEETQYF	TGTGCCAGCAGCCTGCGAACGGTGGAGGAGACCCAGTACTTC
TRBV30	.	TRBJ2-1	TRBD2	CAWSTRGLAGGAAYNEQFF	TGTGCCTGGAGTACCCGAGGACTAGCGGGAGGGGCCGCTTACAATGAGCAGTTCTTC
TRBV9	.	TRBJ2-5	TRBD2	CASSTIAGFVGETQYF	TGTGCCAGCAGCACTATAGCGGGATTCGTCGGTGAGACCCAGTACTTC
TRBV7-9	.	TRBJ1-4	TRBD1	CASSPRSGGEGKLFF	TGTGCCAGCAGCCCTCGATCAGGGGGTGAGGGAAAACTGTTTTTT
TRBV14	once	TRBJ2-6	TRBD1	CASSHRGQVLNSGANVLTF	TGTGCCAGCAGCCACCGGGGACAGGTTCTGAACTCTGGGGCCAACGTCCTGACTTTC
TRBV5-4	once	TRBJ1-1	TRBD1	CASSSMTGMNTEAFF	TGTGCCAGCAGCTCGATGACAGGGATGAACACTGAAGCTTTCTTT
TRBV4-1	.	TRBJ1-1	TRBD1	CASSQVRQGGSAEAFF	TGCGCCAGCAGCCAAGTTCGACAGGGCGGTAGCGCTGAAGCTTTCTTT
TRBV30	.	TRBJ1-2	TRBD1	CAWRVQGAFGYTF	TGTGCCTGGAGAGTCCAGGGGGCCTTTGGCTACACCTTC
TRBV2	few	TRBJ2-7	TRBD2	CASSEGLAGGTYEQYF	TGTGCCAGCAGTGAGGGACTAGCGGGAGGGACCTACGAGCAGTACTTC
TRBV27	.	TRBJ2-7	.	CASSLRSSGGKAYEQYF	TGTGCCAGCAGTTTACGAAGTTCAGGGGGGAAAGCCTACGAGCAGTACTTC
TRBV6-5	.	TRBJ2-1	.	CASTPQGGVQFF	TGTGCCAGCACCCCTCAGGGGGGCGTGCAGTTCTTC
TRBV4-3	.	TRBJ1-3	TRBD1	CASSVSTGDGNTIYF	TGCGCCAGCAGCGTTTCGACAGGGGATGGAAACACCATATATTTT
TRBV19	.	TRBJ1-2	.	CASSTGQRYGYTF	TGTGCCAGTAGTACCGGACAGAGGTATGGCTACACCTTC
TRBV19	.	TRBJ1-1	.	CAAAGGNTEAFF	TGTGCCGCAGCGGGCGGAAACACTGAAGCTTTCTTT
TRBV7-3	.	TRBJ2-1	TRBD2	CASSTSGRAGEQFF	TGTGCCAGCAGCACTAGCGGGAGGGCCGGGGAGCAGTTCTTC
TRBV7-9	.	TRBJ2-7	TRBD2	CASSMTSGHYEQYF	TGTGCCAGCAGCATGACTAGCGGCCACTACGAGCAGTACTTC
TRBV9	once	TRBJ2-1	.	CASSAIGVHSYNEQFF	TGTGCCAGCAGCGCTATAGGAGTTCATTCCTACAATGAGCAGTTCTTC
TRBV29-1	.	TRBJ1-1	.	CSVASGSNTEAFF	TGCAGCGTTGCGTCCGGGTCCAACACTGAAGCTTTCTTT
TRBV29-1	.	TRBJ2-5	.	CSARQNQETQYF	TGCAGCGCCAGACAAAACCAAGAGACCCAGTACTTC
TRBV15	.	TRBJ2-7	TRBD1	CATSEDRATYEQYF	TGTGCCACCAGCGAAGACAGGGCCACCTACGAGCAGTACTTC
TRBV7-6	.	TRBJ2-1	TRBD2	CASSPREASGEQFF	TGTGCCAGCAGCCCCCGGGAGGCCAGCGGTGAGCAGTTCTTC
TRBV28	.	TRBJ2-1	.	CASTPGRGHDNEQFF	TGTGCCAGCACCCCCGGAAGGGGACATGACAATGAGCAGTTCTTC
TRBV5-4	.	TRBJ2-7	TRBD1	CASSLGGGGPFSYEQYF	TGTGCCAGCAGCTTGGGAGGGGGCGGGCCGTTCTCCTACGAGCAGTACTTC
TRBV7-9	.	TRBJ2-1	TRBD1	CASSRIRTGGNNEQFF	TGTGCCAGCAGCCGTATTAGGACAGGGGGCAACAATGAGCAGTTCTTC
TRBV5-6	once	TRBJ2-7	TRBD2	CASTRSGSYEQYF	TGTGCCAGCACCCGTAGCGGGAGCTACGAGCAGTACTTC
TRBV7-3	.	TRBJ2-5	TRBD1	CASSSKTGVPQETQYF	TGTGCCAGCAGCTCTAAAACAGGGGTCCCTCAAGAGACCCAGTACTTC
TRBV27	.	TRBJ1-3	.	CASSLQGTGNTIYF	TGTGCCAGCAGTTTGCAGGGTACTGGAAACACCATATATTTT
TRBV7-3	.	TRBJ2-2	.	CASSSDSGELFF	TGTGCCAGCAGCTCAGACTCCGGGGAGCTGTTTTTT
TRBV6-2/TRBV6-3	.	TRBJ2-7	.	CASSYSAGTYEQYF	TGTGCCAGCAGTTACTCGGCAGGGACCTACGAGCAGTACTTC
TRBV24-1	.	TRBJ2-3	TRBD1	CATNTGGTDTQYF	TGTGCCACCAACACAGGGGGCACAGATACGCAGTATTTT
TRBV19	once	TRBJ2-2	.	CASSIFLQANTGELFF	TGTGCCAGTAGTATATTTTTACAGGCGAACACCGGGGAGCTGTTTTTT
TRBV28	.	TRBJ1-2	.	CASSRVGGSTYGYTF	TGTGCCAGCAGTCGGGTCGGGGGGTCGACCTATGGCTACACCTTC
TRBV4-2	.	TRBJ1-6	TRBD1	CASSQLGQGNSPLHF	TGTGCCAGCAGCCAGCTGGGACAGGGGAATTCACCCCTCCACTTT
TRBV24-1	.	TRBJ2-1	TRBD1	CATSDLSGTGIHNEQFF	TGTGCCACCAGTGATTTGAGCGGGACAGGGATCCACAATGAGCAGTTCTTC
TRBV6-6	once	TRBJ2-7	.	CASTQLAVYGEQYF	TGTGCCAGCACCCAATTGGCCGTATATGGCGAGCAGTACTTC
TRBV5-1	.	TRBJ1-5	.	CASSLGGGSNQPQHF	TGCGCCAGCAGCTTGGGAGGGGGTAGCAATCAGCCCCAGCATTTT
TRBV27	.	TRBJ1-1	.	CASTTGAGAPEAFF	TGTGCCAGCACTACCGGGGCAGGGGCACCAGAAGCTTTCTTT